These 10 T cell receptor beta chains were sequenced from one sample in a study of T-cell memory formation after mild COVID-19. In TCRdb, the 5' RACE reads were re-called with MiXCR into one record per CDR3 protein. In the table there are about 360,000 distinct CDR3 sequences, approximately 12% of which are singletons. The sequenced sample was PBMCs or a T cell subset sorted from them (not recorded which). These receptors all come from a man younger than 35 who had mild COVID-19 (a few samples of this study predate the infection). Cell type and time point are not known.

This clonotype has more than one count but fewer than ten. The CDR3 sequence: CASRGGLAGGNEQFF. The CDR3 DNA reads TGTGCCAGCAGGGGTGGACTAGCGGGGGGAAATGAGCAGTTCTTC. The rearrangement links TRBV6-6 to TRBJ2-1; 14 bases line up with TRBD2. The V gene end was trimmed by 6 bases and the J gene end by 7 bases; junction bases not matched to a gene: 5. The germline CDR1 and CDR2 sequences are MNHNY and SVGAGI (reference sequence). CDR3 size: 15 residues.

This clonotype was seen many times. J is TRBJ2-3 and V is TRBV7-6; no reliable D call. The germline CDR1 and CDR2 sequences are SGHVS and FNYEAQ. The CDR3 runs to 14 residues. V gave up 5 bases and J gave up 0 bases, with 9 bases separating them. CDR3 in DNA: TGTGCCAGCAGCCCCTCGCGGAGCACAGATACGCAGTATTTT. Protein sequence: CASSPSRSTDTQYF.

This clonotype turned up a few times. This chain connects TRBV20-1 to TRBJ2-1; TRBD2 might be the D (5 bases). Trimming left V 3 bases short and J 3 bases short, with 15 bases between. The CDR3 covers 15 residues. Germline values: CDR1 DFQATT, CDR2 SNEGSKA (reference sequence). The CDR3 sequence: CSARPLRLNYNEQFF. In nucleotides, the CDR3 is TGCAGTGCTAGGCCTTTGAGACTAAACTACAATGAGCAGTTCTTC.

This clonotype was observed a handful of times. The rearrangement links TRBV7-6 to TRBJ2-1; 7 bases map to TRBD1. V shed 5 bases, J shed 0 bases, and the junction held 10 bases outside the gene matches. Germline V gene data show CDR1 as SGHVS and CDR2 as FNYEAQ. The length of the CDR3 is 17 residues. The chain's CDR3 is CASSLRTGTDSYNEQFF. CDR3 coding DNA: TGTGCCAGCAGCCTCCGCACCGGGACAGACTCCTACAATGAGCAGTTCTTC.

This clonotype was observed a handful of times. The chain combines TRBV20-1 with TRBJ2-7; 11 bases align to TRBD2. CDR1 is DFQATT, CDR2 SNEGSKA, per germline (reference sequence). V lost 6 bases to trimming and J lost 4 bases; unmatched junction nucleotides: 8. This CDR3 has 14 amino acids. This chain's CDR3 is CSAYPGLAAYEQYF. CDR3 nucleotide sequence: TGCAGTGCGTACCCGGGACTAGCGGCGTACGAGCAGTACTTC.

This clonotype was counted between two and nine times. This chain uses TRBV12-3 or TRBV12-4 with TRBJ2-2, with D perhaps being TRBD1 or TRBD2 (5 bases each). V shed 4 bases and J shed 5 bases, with 11 bases lying between them. This CDR3 is built from 14 residues. CDR3 sequence (DNA): TGTGCCAGCAGTTATTGGGGACGAACCGGGGAGCTGTTTTTT. It is translated as CASSYWGRTGELFF.

The chain recombines TRBV6-5 with TRBJ2-3; D gene ambiguous. This CDR3 has 13 residues. The germline V and J ends were trimmed by 2 bases and 4 bases, with 7 bases remaining between them. CDR1 and CDR2 from the germline V gene are MNHEY and SVGAGI. CDR3 residues: CASSYIASDTQYF. The CDR3 DNA is TGTGCCAGCAGTTACATCGCCTCAGATACGCAGTATTTT.

The chain links TRBV12-3 or TRBV12-4 to TRBJ1-2; 7 nucleotides agree with TRBD1. CDR3 length equals 14 residues. Losses at the gene ends were 1 base for V and 13 bases for J; bases not matched to a gene: 12. CDR3 nucleotides: TGTGCCAGCAGTTTAGAGGTCCGTGTCAGGGGGTTCACCTTC. Translating gives CASSLEVRVRGFTF.

The chain has TRBV9 and TRBJ2-1; 7 bases are a match to TRBD2. There are 17 residues in the CDR3. Germline loops: CDR1 SGDLS, CDR2 YYNGEE. With 0 bases clipped from V and 1 base from J, the junction kept 7 bases outside the gene matches. This CDR3 reads CASSVGRGGGSYNEQFF. DNA for the CDR3: TGTGCCAGCAGCGTAGGGCGTGGCGGGGGTTCCTACAATGAGCAGTTCTTC.

V is TRBV4-3 and J is TRBJ2-5; 10 bases fit TRBD2. Trimming at V came to 1 base and at J to 5 bases, leaving 7 bases not matched to a gene. Germline V gene lookup returns CDR1 LGHNA and CDR2 YSLEER. The CDR3 loop spans 16 amino acids. The CDR3 nucleotides read TGCGCCAGCAGCCAAGGGACTAGCGGCTTCCGGGAGACCCAGTACTTC. The encoded protein is CASSQGTSGFRETQYF.